A selection of T cell receptor beta chains follows, all from one sample in a study of T cell repertoires in cytomegalovirus infection. MiXCR, applied by TCRdb to the reads, yields one record per CDR3 protein. The top ten clones hold roughly 22% of a sample with fewer than 85,000 distinct CDR3 sequences, over 3.5% of them seen once. The sample comprised PBMCs. The source of these receptors is a human donor in good health (CMV status not recorded). Some clones in this sample may be carry-over from other donors' samples. Each CDR3 is given with its conserved first and last residue. The D gene is left open where the match is weak. Clone size reads once, few, many, or a class if the clone is expanded.

>TRBV20-1|few|TRBJ2-5|TRBD2
TGCAGTGCTGTCGCTTCCGGGACTAGGGCCGAGACCCAGTACTTC
CSAVASGTRAETQYF
>TRBV2|few|TRBJ1-5|.
TGTGCCAGCAGGGACAGCTACGGCAATCAGCCCCAGCATTTT
CASRDSYGNQPQHF
>TRBV7-8|many|TRBJ2-7|.
TGTGCCAGCGGTAATAACCTAGTCTACGAGCAGTACTTC
CASGNNLVYEQYF
>TRBV7-8|many|TRBJ2-3|TRBD2
TGTGCCAGCAGCTCTCGGGGGAGGGGAGGTACAGATACGCAGTATTTT
CASSSRGRGGTDTQYF
>TRBV10-3|many|TRBJ2-5|TRBD1
TGTGCCATCAGTGCTGGGACAGGGGAAGAGACCCAGTACTTC
CAISAGTGEETQYF
>TRBV29-1|many|TRBJ1-1|.
TGCAGCGTTGAAACAGGGACAACATCAGGAACTGAAGCTTTCTTT
CSVETGTTSGTEAFF
>TRBV7-8|many|TRBJ2-5|TRBD1
TGTGCCAGCAGCTTTGGTCCAGGGGGTGTAGAGACCCAGTACTTC
CASSFGPGGVETQYF
>TRBV20-1|many|TRBJ2-4|.
TGCAGTGCTGGCACTAGGGCCCTAGCCAAAAACATTCAGTACTTC
CSAGTRALAKNIQYF
>TRBV7-2|many|TRBJ2-3|TRBD2
TGTGCCAGCAGCTCCAGGGTAGCGGGAGGGCTAGATACGCAGTATTTT
CASSSRVAGGLDTQYF
>TRBV7-4|many|TRBJ1-5|.
TGTGCCAGCAGCTTAGCGGGCAGCTTAAATCCCCCGCATTTT
CASSLAGSLNPPHF
>TRBV7-2|many|TRBJ1-4|.
TGTGCCAGCAGCTTTCTGGGTTTGGCTAATGAAAAACTGTTTTTT
CASSFLGLANEKLFF
>TRBV6-6|many|TRBJ1-2|.
TGTGCCAGCAGTTCAGGGAGACTTGGGAATGGCTACACCTTC
CASSSGRLGNGYTF
>TRBV7-6|many|TRBJ2-2|TRBD2
TGTGCCAGCAGCCTCCTCCCGGCGGGAGGTAACACCGGGGAGCTGTTTTTT
CASSLLPAGGNTGELFF
>TRBV29-1|many|TRBJ2-1|.
TGCAGCGTGCGTAGCGGACTCTACAATGAGCAGTTCTTC
CSVRSGLYNEQFF
>TRBV20-1|many|TRBJ2-7|TRBD2
TGCAGTGTCCAGACTAGCGGTACCTACGAGCAGTACTTC
CSVQTSGTYEQYF
>TRBV28|few|TRBJ2-3|.
TGTGCCAGCAGTCGGCATGAGGGGTACACAGATACGCAGTATTTT
CASSRHEGYTDTQYF
>TRBV6-5|many|TRBJ1-1|.
TGTGCCAGCATCAGGTGGGCAGGAGGAGCGATGGGGACTGAAGCTTTCTTT
CASIRWAGGAMGTEAFF